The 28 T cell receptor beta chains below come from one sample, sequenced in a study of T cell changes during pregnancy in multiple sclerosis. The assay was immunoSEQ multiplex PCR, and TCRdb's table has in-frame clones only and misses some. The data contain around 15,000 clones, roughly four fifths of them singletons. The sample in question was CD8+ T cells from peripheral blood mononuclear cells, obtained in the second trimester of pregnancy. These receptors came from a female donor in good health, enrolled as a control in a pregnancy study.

The DNA for the CDR3 is TGTGCCAGCAAGGCGGGGGGTCCCCGAGGTTGGGAGACCCAGTACTTC. This gives the protein CASKAGGPRGWETQYF. J is TRBJ2-5 and V is TRBV28; 8 bases map to TRBD2. V was pared by 7 bases and J by 5 bases, with 15 bases of the junction left unmatched. CDR1 is MDHEN, CDR2 SYDVKM, per germline. The CDR3 length is 16 residues.

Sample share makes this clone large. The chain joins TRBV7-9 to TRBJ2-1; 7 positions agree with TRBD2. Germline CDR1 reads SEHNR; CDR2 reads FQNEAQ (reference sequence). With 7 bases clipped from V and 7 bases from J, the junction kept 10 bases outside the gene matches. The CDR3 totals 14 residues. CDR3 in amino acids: CASKEAGVANEQFF. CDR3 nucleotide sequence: TGTGCCAGCAAAGAGGCGGGGGTAGCAAATGAGCAGTTCTTC.

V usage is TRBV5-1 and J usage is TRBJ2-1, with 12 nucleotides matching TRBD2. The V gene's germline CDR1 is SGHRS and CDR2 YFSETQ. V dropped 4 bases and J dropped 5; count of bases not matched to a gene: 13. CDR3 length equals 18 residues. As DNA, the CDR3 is TGCGCCAGCAGCCGACTCGTTACATCTAGCGGGGGGGACAATGAGCAGTTCTTC. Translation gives CASSRLVTSSGGDNEQFF.

CDR3 sequence: CAWNDNWNSPLHF. In nucleotides, the CDR3 is TGTGCCTGGAATGACAATTGGAATTCACCCCTCCACTTT. The chain links TRBV30 to TRBJ1-6; D unclear. The CDR3 covers 13 residues. Per germline, CDR1 GTSNPN and CDR2 SVGIG (reference sequence). Trimming removed 4 bases at V and 7 bases at J, with 11 bases between.

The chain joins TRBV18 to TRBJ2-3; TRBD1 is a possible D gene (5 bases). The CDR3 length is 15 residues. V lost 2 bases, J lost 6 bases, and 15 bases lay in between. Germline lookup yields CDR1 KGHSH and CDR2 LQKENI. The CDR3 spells CASSPRQGQADTQYF. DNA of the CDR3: TGTGCCAGCTCACCAAGGCAGGGTCAAGCCGATACGCAGTATTTT.

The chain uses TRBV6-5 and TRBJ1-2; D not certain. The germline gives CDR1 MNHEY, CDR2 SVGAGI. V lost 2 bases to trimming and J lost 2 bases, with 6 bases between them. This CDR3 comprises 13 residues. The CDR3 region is CASSYEENYGYTF. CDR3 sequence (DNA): TGTGCCAGCAGTTACGAGGAAAACTATGGCTACACCTTC.

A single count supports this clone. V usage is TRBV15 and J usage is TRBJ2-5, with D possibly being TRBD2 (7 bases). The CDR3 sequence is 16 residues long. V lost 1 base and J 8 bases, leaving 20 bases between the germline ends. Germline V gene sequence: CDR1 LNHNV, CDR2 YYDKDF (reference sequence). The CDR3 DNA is TGTGCCACCAGCAGAGGGGGCGGGGGCCCCGCCATAACCCAGTACTTC. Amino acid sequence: CATSRGGGGPAITQYF. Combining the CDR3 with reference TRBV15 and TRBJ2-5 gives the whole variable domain DAMVIQNPRYQVTQFGKPVTLSCSQTLNHNVMYWYQQKSSQAPKLLFHYYDKDFNNEADTPDNFQSRRPNTSFCFLDIRSPGLGDTAMYLCATSRGGGGPAITQYFGPGTRLLVL.

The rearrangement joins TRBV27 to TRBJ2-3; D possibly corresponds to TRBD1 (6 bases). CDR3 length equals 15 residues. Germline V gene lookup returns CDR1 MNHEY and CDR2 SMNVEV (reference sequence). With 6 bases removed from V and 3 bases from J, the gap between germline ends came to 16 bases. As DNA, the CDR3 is TGTGCCAGCAGCCACCAGGGGAGAAGTACAGATACGCAGTATTTT. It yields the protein CASSHQGRSTDTQYF.

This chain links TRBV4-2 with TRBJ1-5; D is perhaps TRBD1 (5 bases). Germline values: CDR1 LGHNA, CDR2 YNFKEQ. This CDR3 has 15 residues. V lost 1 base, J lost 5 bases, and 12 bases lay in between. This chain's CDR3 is CASSQVAGSDQPQHF. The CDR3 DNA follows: TGTGCCAGCAGCCAAGTTGCAGGGTCAGATCAGCCCCAGCATTTT.

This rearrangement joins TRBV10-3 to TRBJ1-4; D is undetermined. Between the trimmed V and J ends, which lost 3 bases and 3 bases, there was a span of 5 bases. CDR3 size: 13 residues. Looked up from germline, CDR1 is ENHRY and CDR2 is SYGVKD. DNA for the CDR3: TGTGCCATCAGTGACGGGTCTAATGAAAAACTGTTTTTT. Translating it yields CAISDGSNEKLFF.

The CDR3 spells CASSLKFSNRGNTGELFF. The CDR3 DNA sequence: TGTGCCAGCAGCTTAAAATTTAGTAACAGGGGGAACACCGGGGAGCTGTTTTTT. The chain employs TRBV7-2 and TRBJ2-2; 7 bases fit TRBD1. J lost 1 base, V lost 2 bases, and 10 bases had no gene match. Germline-derived CDR1 and CDR2 are SGHTA and FQGNSA. The CDR3 totals 18 residues.

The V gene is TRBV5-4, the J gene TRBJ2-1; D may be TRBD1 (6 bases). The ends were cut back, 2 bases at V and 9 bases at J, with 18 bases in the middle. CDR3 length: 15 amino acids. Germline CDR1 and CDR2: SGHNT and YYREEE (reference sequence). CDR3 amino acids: CASSLRAGTILEQFF. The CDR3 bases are TGTGCCAGCAGCTTAAGGGCAGGGACAATCCTTGAGCAGTTCTTC.

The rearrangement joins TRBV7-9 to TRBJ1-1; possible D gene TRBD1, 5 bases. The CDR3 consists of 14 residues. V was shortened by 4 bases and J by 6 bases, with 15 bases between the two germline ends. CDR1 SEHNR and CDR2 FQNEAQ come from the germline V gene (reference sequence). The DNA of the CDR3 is TGTGCCAGCAGCTCTCCCGGCAGGGCGGCTGAAGCTTTCTTT. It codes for CASSSPGRAAEAFF.

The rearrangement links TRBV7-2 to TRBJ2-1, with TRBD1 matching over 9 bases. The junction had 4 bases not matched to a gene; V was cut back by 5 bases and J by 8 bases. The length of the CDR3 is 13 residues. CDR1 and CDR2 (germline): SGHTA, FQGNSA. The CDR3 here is CASSPGQGDEQFF. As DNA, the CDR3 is TGTGCCAGCAGCCCGGGACAGGGCGATGAGCAGTTCTTC.

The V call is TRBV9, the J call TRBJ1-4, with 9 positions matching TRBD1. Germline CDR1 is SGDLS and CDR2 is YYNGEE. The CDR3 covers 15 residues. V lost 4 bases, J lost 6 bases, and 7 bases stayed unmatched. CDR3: CASSLTGTGHEKLFF. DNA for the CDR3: TGTGCCAGCAGCTTAACCGGGACAGGGCATGAAAAACTGTTTTTT.

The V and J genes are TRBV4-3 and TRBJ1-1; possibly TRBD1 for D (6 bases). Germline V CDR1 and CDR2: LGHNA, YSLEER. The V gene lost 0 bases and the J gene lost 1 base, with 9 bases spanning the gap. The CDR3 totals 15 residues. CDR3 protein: CASSQDRGQNTEAFF. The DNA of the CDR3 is TGCGCCAGCAGCCAAGACAGGGGCCAGAACACTGAAGCTTTCTTT.

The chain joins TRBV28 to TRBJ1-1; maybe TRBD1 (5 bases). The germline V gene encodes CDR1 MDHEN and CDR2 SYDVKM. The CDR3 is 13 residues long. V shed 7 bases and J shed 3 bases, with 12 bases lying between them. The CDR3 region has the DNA TGTGCCAGCATAAGGGGCAGGGACACTGAAGCTTTCTTT. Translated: CASIRGRDTEAFF.

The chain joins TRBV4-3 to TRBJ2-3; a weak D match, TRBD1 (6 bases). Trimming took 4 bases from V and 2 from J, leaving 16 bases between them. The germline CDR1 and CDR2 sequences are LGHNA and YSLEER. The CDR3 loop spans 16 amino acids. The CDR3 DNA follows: TGCGCCAGCAGCCCCGGACAGCGTTTATCCACAGATACGCAGTATTTT. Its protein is CASSPGQRLSTDTQYF.

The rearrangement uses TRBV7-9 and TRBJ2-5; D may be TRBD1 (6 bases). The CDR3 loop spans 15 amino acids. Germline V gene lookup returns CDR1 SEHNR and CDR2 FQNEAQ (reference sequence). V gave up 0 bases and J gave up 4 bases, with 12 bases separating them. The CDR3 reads CASSLAQQGAETQYF. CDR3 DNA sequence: TGTGCCAGCAGCTTAGCCCAACAGGGCGCAGAGACCCAGTACTTC.

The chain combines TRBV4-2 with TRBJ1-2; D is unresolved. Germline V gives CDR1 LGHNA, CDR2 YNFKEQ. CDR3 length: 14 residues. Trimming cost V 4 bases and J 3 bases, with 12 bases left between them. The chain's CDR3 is CASSPGSEDYGYTF. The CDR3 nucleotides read TGTGCCAGCAGCCCCGGTAGTGAGGACTATGGCTACACCTTC.

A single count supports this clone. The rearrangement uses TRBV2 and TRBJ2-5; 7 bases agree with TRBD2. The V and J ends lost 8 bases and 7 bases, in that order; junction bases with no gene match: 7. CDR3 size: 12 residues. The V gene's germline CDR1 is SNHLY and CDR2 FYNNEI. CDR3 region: CASPSGGGTQYF. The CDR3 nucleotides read TGTGCCAGCCCCTCGGGGGGTGGGACCCAGTACTTC.

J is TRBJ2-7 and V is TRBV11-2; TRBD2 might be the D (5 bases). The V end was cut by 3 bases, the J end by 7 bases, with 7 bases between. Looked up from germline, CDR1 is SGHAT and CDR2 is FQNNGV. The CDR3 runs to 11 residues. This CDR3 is CASSFGGEQYF. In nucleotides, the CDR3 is TGTGCCAGCAGCTTCGGAGGAGAGCAGTACTTC.

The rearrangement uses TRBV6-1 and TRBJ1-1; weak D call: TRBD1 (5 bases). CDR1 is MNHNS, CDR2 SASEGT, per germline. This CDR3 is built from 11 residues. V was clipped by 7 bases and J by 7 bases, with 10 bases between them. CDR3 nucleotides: TGTGCCAGCATCTTGGGGGGTGAAGCTTTCTTT. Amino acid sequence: CASILGGEAFF.

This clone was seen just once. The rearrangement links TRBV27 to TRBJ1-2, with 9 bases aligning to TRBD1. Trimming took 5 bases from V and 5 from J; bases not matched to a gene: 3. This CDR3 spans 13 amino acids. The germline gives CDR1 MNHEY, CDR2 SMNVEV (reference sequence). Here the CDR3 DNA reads TGTGCCAGCAGTGGACAGGGGATGTATGGCTACACCTTC. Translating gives CASSGQGMYGYTF.

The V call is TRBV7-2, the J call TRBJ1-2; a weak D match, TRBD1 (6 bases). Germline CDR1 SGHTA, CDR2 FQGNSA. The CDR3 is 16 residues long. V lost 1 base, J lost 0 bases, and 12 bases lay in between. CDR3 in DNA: TGTGCCAGCAGCTTAGTAAGGGGACAAACTAACTATGGCTACACCTTC. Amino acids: CASSLVRGQTNYGYTF.

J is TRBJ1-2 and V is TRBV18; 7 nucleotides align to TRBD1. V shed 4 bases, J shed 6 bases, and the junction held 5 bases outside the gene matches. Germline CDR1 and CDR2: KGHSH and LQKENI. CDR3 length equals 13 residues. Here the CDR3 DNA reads TGTGCCAGCTCACGGCAGGGGGGTAATGGCTACACCTTC. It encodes CASSRQGGNGYTF. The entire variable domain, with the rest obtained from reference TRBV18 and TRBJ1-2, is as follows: NAGVMQNPRHLVRRRGQEARLRCSPMKGHSHVYWYRQLPEEGLKFMVYLQKENIIDESGMPKERFSAEFPKEGPSILRIQQVVRGDSAAYFCASSRQGGNGYTFGSGTRLTVV.

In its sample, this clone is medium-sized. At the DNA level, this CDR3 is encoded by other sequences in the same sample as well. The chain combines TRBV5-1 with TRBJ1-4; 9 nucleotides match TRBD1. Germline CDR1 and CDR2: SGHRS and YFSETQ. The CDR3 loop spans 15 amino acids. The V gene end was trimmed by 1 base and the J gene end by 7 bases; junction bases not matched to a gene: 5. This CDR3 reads CASSLRGGQGEKLFF. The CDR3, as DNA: TGCGCCAGCAGCTTGAGGGGGGGACAGGGTGAAAAACTGTTTTTT.

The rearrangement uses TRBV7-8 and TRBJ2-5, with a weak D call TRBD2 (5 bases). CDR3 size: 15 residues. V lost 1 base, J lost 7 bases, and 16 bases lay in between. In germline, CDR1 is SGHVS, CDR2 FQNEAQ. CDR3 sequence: CASSLEGSSRGTQYF. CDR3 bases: TGTGCCAGCAGCTTAGAAGGTTCGAGCCGGGGGACCCAGTACTTC.